These T cell receptor beta chains were read from a single sample in a study of a mutant IDH1 vaccine in newly diagnosed glioma. Antigens for these TCRs are unknown. The assay was immunoSEQ multiplex PCR, and TCRdb's table has in-frame clones only and misses some. The sample lists 40,000 to 60,000 clones, 78% occurring once. This specimen consisted of PBMCs, obtained from a glioma patient whose treatment included an IDH1 peptide vaccine. The receptors were sampled from a woman aged 35 to 49 with glioma. The CDR3 runs from the conserved cysteine through the conserved F or W. The D gene is left open where the match is weak. Where a row states a size, it is once, few, many or the class of an expanded clone; other rows omit it.

V gene	J gene	D gene	clone size	CDR3 DNA	CDR3 protein
TRBV19	TRBJ1-4	TRBD1	NA	TGTGCCAGTACCTTTACAGGGGGTGGTGAAAAACTGTTTTTT	CASTFTGGGEKLFF
TRBV18	TRBJ1-2	NA	NA	TGTGCCAGCTCACCGGAGAGGGGCTATGGCTACACCTTC	CASSPERGYGYTF
TRBV6-5	TRBJ1-1	NA	few	TGTGCCAGCAGTTACTCCACAGGGTTGATCGAACTTGAAGCTTTCTTT	CASSYSTGLIELEAFF
TRBV6-6	TRBJ2-3	NA	NA	TGTGCCAGCAGTTACACCCCGGGGGGCCTGGGAGATACGCAGTATTTT	CASSYTPGGLGDTQYF
TRBV6-5	TRBJ2-7	NA	NA	NA	CASSSSTVYEQYF
TRBV5-4	TRBJ2-5	TRBD2	NA	TGTGCCAGCAGCCCCCAGCGGGGGGAGACCCAGTACTTC	CASSPQRGETQYF
TRBV20-1	TRBJ2-5	TRBD1	NA	TGCAGTGCAAACGGACAGGGAGAGCAGTACTTC	CSANGQGEQYF
TRBV5-1	TRBJ2-5	NA	NA	TGCGCCAGCAGCTTTAACGAACGGGAGACCCAGTACTTC	CASSFNERETQYF
TRBV2	TRBJ1-5	TRBD1	NA	TGTGCCAGCAGGGGGAGACAGGGAAAGGGGGAGCCCCAGCATTTT	CASRGRQGKGEPQHF
TRBV7-9	TRBJ2-7	NA	few	TGTGCCAGCAGGGGATACTACGAGCAGTACTTC	CASRGYYEQYF
TRBV2	TRBJ1-5	TRBD1	NA	TGTGCCACCCAACAGGGGGCAGGGCAGCCCCAGCATTTT	CATQQGAGQPQHF
TRBV27	TRBJ1-1	NA	few	TGTGCCAGCAGTTTATACCATCCTGGGGCGGGGTGGTACACTGAAGCTTTCTTT	CASSLYHPGAGWYTEAFF
TRBV7-2	TRBJ2-3	NA	NA	TGTGCCAGCGAGGGGGAGAGGGGGGATACGCAGTATTTT	CASEGERGDTQYF
TRBV7-8	TRBJ2-6	TRBD2	NA	TGTGCCAGCAGCTCAGGGAGGCGAGCGGGGGTCTCTGGGGCCAACGTCCTGACTTTC	CASSSGRRAGVSGANVLTF
TRBV18	TRBJ1-2	NA	NA	TGTGCCAGCTCACCCGGTTCGACTAACTATGGCTACACCTTC	CASSPGSTNYGYTF
TRBV19	TRBJ1-2	NA	NA	TGTGCCAGTAGTATAATAGGGCCCTATGGCTACACCTTC	CASSIIGPYGYTF
TRBV5-6	TRBJ2-5	TRBD1	NA	TGTGCCAGCAGCCCGGGACAGGGATATGAGGAGACCCAGTACTTC	CASSPGQGYEETQYF
TRBV2	TRBJ2-7	TRBD2	NA	TGTGCCAGCAGTGATGCCCGTTCTAGCGGTCGCTCCTACGAGCAGTACTTC	CASSDARSSGRSYEQYF
TRBV30	TRBJ2-5	TRBD2	NA	TGTGCCTGGAGTGCCCAACTAGCGGGGGGGCAAGAGACCCAGTACTTC	CAWSAQLAGGQETQYF
TRBV9	TRBJ2-1	TRBD2	few	TGTGCCAGCAGCCCCGTAGCGGGGGTGGGCAATGAGCAGTTCTTC	CASSPVAGVGNEQFF
TRBV2	TRBJ1-6	NA	NA	TGTGCCAGCAGTGAAGTAGGGAATTCACCCCTCCACTTT	CASSEVGNSPLHF
TRBV6-1	TRBJ1-3	TRBD1	NA	TGTGCCAGCAGTGACGAGGACAGGGTCTTAGTGACCATATATTTT	CASSDEDRVLVTIYF
TRBV11-2	TRBJ2-7	TRBD1	NA	TGTGCCAGCAGCATCATCAACAGGGGCCGAAAAACAGACTACGAGCAGTACTTC	CASSIINRGRKTDYEQYF
TRBV27	TRBJ1-2	NA	NA	TGTGCCAGCAGTCGACGGGTCTTTTCGGACTATGGCTACACCTTC	CASSRRVFSDYGYTF
TRBV6-5	TRBJ2-2	NA	NA	TGTGCCAGCAGTTACCGGAGGGGAGACACCGGGGAGCTGTTTTTT	CASSYRRGDTGELFF
TRBV7-2	TRBJ2-3	TRBD1	NA	TGTGCCAGCAGCCGATCGTGGACAGGGGGGTCAACAGATACGCAGTATTTT	CASSRSWTGGSTDTQYF
TRBV19	TRBJ2-7	NA	NA	TGTGCCAGTAGTTCGCGGACAAGTCCCGGGCAGTACTTC	CASSSRTSPGQYF
TRBV5-1	TRBJ1-3	TRBD1	NA	TGCGCCAGCAGCTTCACAGGGGACTCAGGAAACACCATATATTTT	CASSFTGDSGNTIYF
TRBV7-8	TRBJ1-1	NA	once	TGTGCCAGCAGCTTAGACCCGGGCGTGAACACTGAAGCTTTCTTT	CASSLDPGVNTEAFF
TRBV4-3	TRBJ1-2	NA	NA	TGCGCCAGCAGCCAAGTTGGAGGGGCCGGTGGCTACACCTTC	CASSQVGGAGGYTF
TRBV6-6	TRBJ1-2	NA	NA	TGTGCCAGCAGCGAACGAACAGGGTTAGGCTACACCTTC	CASSERTGLGYTF
TRBV14	TRBJ1-1	TRBD1	once	TGTGCCAGCAGCCGCCCCGGGACAGGGATAGCTTTCTTT	CASSRPGTGIAFF
TRBV7-2	TRBJ2-7	TRBD2	NA	TGTGCCAGCAGCTGGGGACTAGCGGGGGAGCAGTACTTC	CASSWGLAGEQYF
TRBV10-3	TRBJ1-2	NA	NA	TGTGCCATCAGTGAGTCAGAGGAGTACTATGGCTACACCTTC	CAISESEEYYGYTF
TRBV5-4	TRBJ2-7	NA	NA	TGTGCCAGCAGCGCGGACGGGGAGCTTGAGCAGTACTTC	CASSADGELEQYF
TRBV6-1	TRBJ2-7	TRBD1	NA	TGTGCCAGCAGTGTACAGGGGTGGTACGAGCAGTACTTC	CASSVQGWYEQYF
TRBV7-2	TRBJ2-1	NA	NA	TGTGCCAGCAGCTTAATGGAGTCGTCTTACAATGAGCAGTTCTTC	CASSLMESSYNEQFF
TRBV15	TRBJ2-6	NA	NA	TGTGCCACCAGCAGAGACCAGGGTTCTGGGGCCAACGTCCTGACTTTC	CATSRDQGSGANVLTF
TRBV27	TRBJ2-3	NA	NA	TGTGCCAGCAGTTTACAGACCCCCAGCACAGATACGCAGTATTTT	CASSLQTPSTDTQYF
TRBV15	TRBJ2-1	TRBD1	NA	TGTGCCACCAGCAGGACCGGGACAGGGGTGGACAATGAGCAGTTCTTC	CATSRTGTGVDNEQFF
TRBV5-1	TRBJ1-1	NA	once	TGCGCCAGTGGTGTATGGGGCAGGGGCGCTGAAGCTTTCTTT	CASGVWGRGAEAFF
TRBV27	TRBJ1-6	NA	NA	TGTGCCAGCAGTAGATCCAGCACCTATAATTCACCCCTCCACTTT	CASSRSSTYNSPLHF
TRBV4-1	TRBJ2-7	NA	NA	TGCGCCAGCAGCCAAGGAGGCAGCTACGAGCAGTACTTC	CASSQGGSYEQYF
TRBV7-6	TRBJ1-2	TRBD1	NA	TGTGCCAGCAGCTTGGGGACAGGGCCCTACTATGGCTACACCTTC	CASSLGTGPYYGYTF
TRBV5-4	TRBJ1-6	NA	NA	TGTGCCAGCAGCTTGGAAAGGGGCCGGAATTCACCCCTCCACTTT	CASSLERGRNSPLHF
TRBV7-9	TRBJ2-3	NA	NA	TGTGCCAGCAGCTTAACCACAGGGCAAGCGCAGTATTTT	CASSLTTGQAQYF
TRBV5-4	TRBJ1-2	NA	NA	TGTGCCAGCAGCTCGCCGACAGCTGTACCTAACTATGGCTACACCTTC	CASSSPTAVPNYGYTF
TRBV2	TRBJ2-3	NA	NA	TGTGCCAGCAGTGGTCCTCCCTGGGCTAGCCGCACAGATACGCAGTATTTT	CASSGPPWASRTDTQYF
TRBV19	TRBJ2-1	NA	NA	TGTGCCAGTAGTATAGTAGGAGGCTGGGATGAGCAGTTCTTC	CASSIVGGWDEQFF
TRBV10-3	TRBJ2-1	TRBD1	NA	TGTGCCACCGGACAGGGGGGCCTCGATGAGCAGTTCTTC	CATGQGGLDEQFF
TRBV11-2	TRBJ2-7	NA	NA	TGTGCCAGCAGCTTTAAAGGCTACGAGCAGTACTTC	CASSFKGYEQYF
TRBV6-1	TRBJ2-1	TRBD2	NA	TGTGCCAGTACCGGGACTAGCGCGCACAATGAGCAGTTCTTC	CASTGTSAHNEQFF
TRBV18	TRBJ1-1	NA	few	TGTGCCAGCTCACCCCAAAAAAGCAACACTGAAGCTTTCTTT	CASSPQKSNTEAFF
TRBV25-1	TRBJ2-1	NA	NA	TGTGCCAGCAGTAATGGGGCCAGCACAGTCGTACGGAATGAGCAGTTCTTC	CASSNGASTVVRNEQFF
TRBV30	TRBJ2-2	TRBD2	NA	TGTGCCTGGAGTGTACGGGGGGTTTCGACCGGGGAGCTGTTTTTT	CAWSVRGVSTGELFF
TRBV2	TRBJ2-3	NA	NA	TGTGCCAGCATAGGGGGGTGGGGGTCCCCAGATACGCAGTATTTT	CASIGGWGSPDTQYF
TRBV9	TRBJ2-5	TRBD1	once	TGTGCCAGCAGCGGACAGGGGGAGGAGACCCAGTACTTC	CASSGQGEETQYF
TRBV19	TRBJ2-4	TRBD2	NA	TGTGCCAGTAGTATAGGGCCTAGCGGGGAAGAAAACATTCAGTACTTC	CASSIGPSGEENIQYF
TRBV2	TRBJ2-1	TRBD2	NA	TGTGCCAGCAGTGAGGCGGGACTAGCGGGGAATGAGCAGTTCTTC	CASSEAGLAGNEQFF